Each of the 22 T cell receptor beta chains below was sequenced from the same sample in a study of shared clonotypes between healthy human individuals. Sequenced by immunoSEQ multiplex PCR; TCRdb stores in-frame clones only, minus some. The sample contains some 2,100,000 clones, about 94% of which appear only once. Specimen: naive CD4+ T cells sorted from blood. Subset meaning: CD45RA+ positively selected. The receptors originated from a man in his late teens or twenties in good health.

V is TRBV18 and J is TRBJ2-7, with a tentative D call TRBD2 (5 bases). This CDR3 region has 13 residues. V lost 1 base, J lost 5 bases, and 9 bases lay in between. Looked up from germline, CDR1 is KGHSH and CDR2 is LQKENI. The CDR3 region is CASSPQYGDEQYF. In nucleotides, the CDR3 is TGTGCCAGCTCACCACAGTACGGGGACGAGCAGTACTTC.

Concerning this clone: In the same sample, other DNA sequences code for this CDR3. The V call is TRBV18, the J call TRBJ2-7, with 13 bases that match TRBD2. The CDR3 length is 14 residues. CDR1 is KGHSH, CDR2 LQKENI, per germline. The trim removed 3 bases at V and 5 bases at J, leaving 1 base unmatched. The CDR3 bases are TGTGCCAGCTCACCCGGACTAGCGGGAGACGAGCAGTACTTC. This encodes CASSPGLAGDEQYF.

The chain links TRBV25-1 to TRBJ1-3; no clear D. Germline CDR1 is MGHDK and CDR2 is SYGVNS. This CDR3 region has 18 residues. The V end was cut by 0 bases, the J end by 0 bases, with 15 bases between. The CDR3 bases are TGTGCCAGCAGTGAATATTCCGGCCTGGCTATCTCTGGAAACACCATATATTTT. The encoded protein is CASSEYSGLAISGNTIYF. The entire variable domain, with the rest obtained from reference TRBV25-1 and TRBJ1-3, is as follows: EADIYQTPRYLVIGTGKKITLECSQTMGHDKMYWYQQDPGMELHLIHYSYGVNSTEKGDLSSESTVSRIRTEHFPLTLESARPSHTSQYLCASSEYSGLAISGNTIYFGEGSWLTVV.

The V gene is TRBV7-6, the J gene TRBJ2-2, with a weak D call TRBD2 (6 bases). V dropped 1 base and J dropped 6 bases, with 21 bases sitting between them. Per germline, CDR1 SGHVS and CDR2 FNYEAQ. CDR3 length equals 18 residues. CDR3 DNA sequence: TGTGCCAGCAGCTTAGGGAGTAGCGGAGGTTTGTTAGCCGGGGAGCTGTTTTTT. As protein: CASSLGSSGGLLAGELFF.

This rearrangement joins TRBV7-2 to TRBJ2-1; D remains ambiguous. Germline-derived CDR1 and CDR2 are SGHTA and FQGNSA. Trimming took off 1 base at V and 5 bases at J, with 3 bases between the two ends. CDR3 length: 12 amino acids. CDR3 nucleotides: TGTGCCAGCAGCTTAGGGAACAATGAGCAGTTCTTC. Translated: CASSLGNNEQFF.

The DNA for the CDR3 is TGCGCCAGCAGCTGGGGTGTAGGGGGCAATCAGCCCCAGCATTTT. Translating gives CASSWGVGGNQPQHF. The rearrangement uses TRBV5-1 and TRBJ1-5; TRBD1 might be the D (5 bases). The CDR3 covers 15 residues. Germline loops: CDR1 SGHRS, CDR2 YFSETQ. With 3 bases removed from V and 2 bases from J, the gap between germline ends came to 12 bases.

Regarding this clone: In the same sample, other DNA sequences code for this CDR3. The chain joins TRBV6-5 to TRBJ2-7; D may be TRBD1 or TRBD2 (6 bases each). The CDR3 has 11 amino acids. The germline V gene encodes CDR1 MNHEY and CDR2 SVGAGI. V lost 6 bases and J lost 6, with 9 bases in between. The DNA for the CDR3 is TGTGCCAGCAGCCGGGGGCTCGAGCAGTACTTC. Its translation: CASSRGLEQYF.

The CDR3 DNA follows: TGTGCCAGCAGCGGTGGAGCGGGAGGGTTTTTTGTTTACAATGAGCAGTTCTTC. Translation: CASSGGAGGFFVYNEQFF. The V and J genes are TRBV5-6 and TRBJ2-1; 10 positions match TRBD2. Trimming at V came to 4 bases and at J to 4 bases, leaving 14 bases not matched to a gene. The CDR3 covers 18 residues. CDR1 is SGHDT and CDR2 is YYEEEE in the germline V gene.

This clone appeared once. CDR3 protein: CASSLGQGGLQFF. The CDR3 nucleotides read TGTGCCAGCAGCTTGGGACAGGGAGGTTTGCAGTTCTTC. This chain joins TRBV5-6 and TRBJ2-1, with a possible D match to TRBD1 (7 bases). This CDR3 comprises 13 residues. CDR1 is SGHDT, CDR2 YYEEEE, per germline. V lost 0 bases and J 12 bases, leaving 13 bases between the germline ends.

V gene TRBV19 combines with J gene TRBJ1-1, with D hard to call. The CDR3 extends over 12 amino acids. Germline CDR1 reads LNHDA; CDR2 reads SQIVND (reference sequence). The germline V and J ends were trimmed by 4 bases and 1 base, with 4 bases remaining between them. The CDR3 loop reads CASSKQNTEAFF. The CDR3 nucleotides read TGTGCCAGTAGTAAACAGAACACTGAAGCTTTCTTT.

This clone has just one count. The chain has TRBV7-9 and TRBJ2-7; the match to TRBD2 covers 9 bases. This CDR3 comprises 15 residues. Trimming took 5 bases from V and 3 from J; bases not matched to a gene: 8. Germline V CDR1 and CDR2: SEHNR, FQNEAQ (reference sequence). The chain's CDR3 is CASSHRERGDYEQYF. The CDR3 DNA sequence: TGTGCCAGCAGCCACAGGGAGCGGGGGGACTACGAGCAGTACTTC. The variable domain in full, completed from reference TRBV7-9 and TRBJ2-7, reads DTGVSQNPRHKITKRGQNVTFRCDPISEHNRLYWYRQTLGQGPEFLTYFQNEAQLEKSRLLSDRFSAERPKGSFSTLEIQRTEQGDSAMYLCASSHRERGDYEQYFGPGTRLTVT.

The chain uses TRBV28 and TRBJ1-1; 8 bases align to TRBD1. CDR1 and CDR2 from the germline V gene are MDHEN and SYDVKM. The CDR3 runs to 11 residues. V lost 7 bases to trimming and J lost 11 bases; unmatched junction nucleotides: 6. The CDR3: CASTLRGLAFF. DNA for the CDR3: TGTGCCAGCACACTCAGGGGGCTGGCTTTCTTT.

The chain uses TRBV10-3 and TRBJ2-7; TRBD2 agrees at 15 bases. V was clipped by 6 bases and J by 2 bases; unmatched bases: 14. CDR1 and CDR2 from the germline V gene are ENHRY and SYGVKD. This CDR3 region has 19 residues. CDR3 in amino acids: CAIRPTGTSGGPMTYEQYF. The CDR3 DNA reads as TGTGCCATCAGACCAACCGGGACTAGCGGGGGGCCAATGACCTACGAGCAGTACTTC.

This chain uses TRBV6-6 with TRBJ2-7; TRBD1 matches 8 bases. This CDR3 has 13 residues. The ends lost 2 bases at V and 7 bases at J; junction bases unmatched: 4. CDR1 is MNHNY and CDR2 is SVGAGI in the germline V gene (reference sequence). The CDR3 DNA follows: TGTGCCAGCAGTTACGGGGACAGGCGGGAGCAGTACTTC. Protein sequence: CASSYGDRREQYF.

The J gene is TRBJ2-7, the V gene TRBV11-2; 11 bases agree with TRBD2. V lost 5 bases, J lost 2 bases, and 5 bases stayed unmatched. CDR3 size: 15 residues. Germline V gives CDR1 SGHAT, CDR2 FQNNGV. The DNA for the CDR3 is TGTGCCAGCAGCCTAGGTAGCGGGGGGGCCTACGAGCAGTACTTC. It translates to CASSLGSGGAYEQYF.

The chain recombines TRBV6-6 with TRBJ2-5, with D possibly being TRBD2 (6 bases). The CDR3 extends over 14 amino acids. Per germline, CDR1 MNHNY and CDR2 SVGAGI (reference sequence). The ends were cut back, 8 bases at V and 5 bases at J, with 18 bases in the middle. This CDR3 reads CASVNPPRGETQYF. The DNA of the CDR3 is TGTGCCAGCGTAAACCCGCCCCGGGGGGAGACCCAGTACTTC.

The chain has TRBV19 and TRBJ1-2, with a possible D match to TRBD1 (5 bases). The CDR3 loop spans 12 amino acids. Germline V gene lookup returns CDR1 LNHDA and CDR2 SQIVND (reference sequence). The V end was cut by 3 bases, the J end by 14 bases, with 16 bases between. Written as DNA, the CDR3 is TGTGCCAGTAGTATCCGCCAGGGAAACGAAACCTTC. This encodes CASSIRQGNETF.

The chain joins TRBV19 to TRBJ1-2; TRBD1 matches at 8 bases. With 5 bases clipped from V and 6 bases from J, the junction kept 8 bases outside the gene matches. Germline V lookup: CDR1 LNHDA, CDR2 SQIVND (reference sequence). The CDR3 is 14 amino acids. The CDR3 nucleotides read TGTGCCAGTAGTTATTCCTGGACAGGGAATGGCTACACCTTC. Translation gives CASSYSWTGNGYTF.

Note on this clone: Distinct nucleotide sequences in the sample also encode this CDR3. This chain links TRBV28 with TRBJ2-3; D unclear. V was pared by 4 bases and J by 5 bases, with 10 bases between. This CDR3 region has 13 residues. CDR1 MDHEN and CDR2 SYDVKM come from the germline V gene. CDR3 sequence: CASSSTRGDTQYF. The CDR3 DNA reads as TGTGCCAGCAGTTCTACCCGTGGAGATACGCAGTATTTT. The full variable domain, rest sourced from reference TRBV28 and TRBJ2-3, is DVKVTQSSRYLVKRTGEKVFLECVQDMDHENMFWYRQDPGLGLRLIYFSYDVKMKEKGDIPEGYSVSREKKERFSLILESASTNQTSMYLCASSSTRGDTQYFGPGTRLTVL.

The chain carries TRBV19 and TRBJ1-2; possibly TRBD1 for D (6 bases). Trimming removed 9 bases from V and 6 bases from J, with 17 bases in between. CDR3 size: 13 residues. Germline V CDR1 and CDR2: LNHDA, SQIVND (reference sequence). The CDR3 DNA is TGTGCCAGCTGGGGCCGGGGGCATCATGGCTACACCTTC. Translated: CASWGRGHHGYTF.

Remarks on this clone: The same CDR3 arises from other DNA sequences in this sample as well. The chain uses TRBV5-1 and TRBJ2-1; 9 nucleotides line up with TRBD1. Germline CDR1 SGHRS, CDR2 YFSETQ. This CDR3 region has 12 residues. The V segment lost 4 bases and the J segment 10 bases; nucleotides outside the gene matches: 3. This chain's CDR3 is CASSLDRGEQFF. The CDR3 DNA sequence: TGCGCCAGCAGCCTAGACAGGGGGGAGCAGTTCTTC.

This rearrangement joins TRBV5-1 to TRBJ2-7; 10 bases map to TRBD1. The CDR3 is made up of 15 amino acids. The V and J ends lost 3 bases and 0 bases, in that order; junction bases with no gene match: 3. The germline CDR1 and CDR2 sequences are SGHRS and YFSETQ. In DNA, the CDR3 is TGCGCCAGCAGCTCGACAGGGGGCAGCTCCTACGAGCAGTACTTC. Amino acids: CASSSTGGSSYEQYF.